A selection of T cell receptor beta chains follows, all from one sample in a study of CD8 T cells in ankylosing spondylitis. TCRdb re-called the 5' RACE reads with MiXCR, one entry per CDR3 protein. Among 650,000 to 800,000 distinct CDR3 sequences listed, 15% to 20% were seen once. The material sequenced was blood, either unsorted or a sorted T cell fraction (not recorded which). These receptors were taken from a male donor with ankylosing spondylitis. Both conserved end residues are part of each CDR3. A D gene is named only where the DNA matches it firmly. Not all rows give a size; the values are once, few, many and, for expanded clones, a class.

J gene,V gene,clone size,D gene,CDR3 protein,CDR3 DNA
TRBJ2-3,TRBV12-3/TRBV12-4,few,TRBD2,CASVRAGGPLTQYF,TGTGCCAGCGTCAGAGCGGGAGGGCCTCTGACGCAGTATTTT
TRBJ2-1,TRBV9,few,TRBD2,CASSVEIRGLAGGEQFF,TGTGCCAGCAGCGTAGAGATTAGGGGACTAGCGGGAGGTGAGCAGTTCTTC
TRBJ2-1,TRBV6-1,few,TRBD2,CASSAGLAGINEQFF,TGTGCCAGCAGTGCGGGACTAGCTGGGATCAATGAGCAGTTCTTC
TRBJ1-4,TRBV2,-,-,CASSDSATIEKLFF,TGTGCCAGCAGTGACAGCGCAACTATTGAAAAACTGTTTTTT
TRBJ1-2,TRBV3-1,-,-,CASSPEDGGGYRYGYTF,TGTGCCAGCAGCCCTGAGGACGGTGGAGGTTACAGATATGGCTACACCTTC
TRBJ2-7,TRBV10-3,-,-,CAITPRSSYEQYF,TGTGCCATCACCCCCAGATCATCCTACGAGCAGTACTTC
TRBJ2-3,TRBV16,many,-,CASSQARTDTQYF,TGTGCCAGCAGCCAAGCCCGCACAGATACGCAGTATTTT
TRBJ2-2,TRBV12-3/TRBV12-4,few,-,CASSLAKQGSGELFF,TGTGCCAGCAGTTTAGCAAAGCAGGGATCCGGGGAGCTGTTTTTT
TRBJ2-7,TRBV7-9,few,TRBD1,CASSLGMTGTNEQYF,TGTGCCAGCAGCCTCGGTATGACAGGGACCAACGAGCAGTACTTC
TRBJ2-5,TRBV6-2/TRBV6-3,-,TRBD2,CASSYGGLESETQYF,TGTGCCAGCAGTTACGGAGGACTAGAGTCAGAGACCCAGTACTTC
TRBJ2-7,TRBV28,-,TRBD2,CASSAPGLAKNF,TGTGCCAGCAGCGCTCCGGGACTAGCAAAGAACTTC
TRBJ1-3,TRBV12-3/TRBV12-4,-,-,CASSLSVRISGNTIYF,TGTGCCAGCAGTTTATCGGTGAGGATCTCTGGAAACACCATATATTTT
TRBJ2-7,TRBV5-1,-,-,CASSGGGGSSYEQYF,TGCGCCAGCAGCGGGGGTGGGGGGAGCTCCTACGAGCAGTACTTC
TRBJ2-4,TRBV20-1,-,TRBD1,CSARTTGGAPRGIQYF,TGCAGTGCTCGCACCACAGGGGGCGCACCCCGGGGCATTCAGTACTTC
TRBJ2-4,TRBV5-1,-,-,CASSLAGLAGIQYF,TGCGCCAGCAGCTTGGCGGGTCTAGCTGGCATTCAGTACTTC
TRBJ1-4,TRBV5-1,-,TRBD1,CASSLWTGVDNEKLFF,TGCGCCAGCAGCTTGTGGACAGGGGTCGACAATGAAAAACTGTTTTTT
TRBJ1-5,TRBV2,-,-,CASSGGRLSNQPQHF,TGTGCCAGCAGTGGTGGGAGGCTTAGCAATCAGCCCCAGCATTTT
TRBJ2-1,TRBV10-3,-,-,CAISEEGSYNEQFF,TGTGCCATCAGTGAGGAGGGCTCCTACAATGAGCAGTTCTTC
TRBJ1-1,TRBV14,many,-,CASSPLSYNTEAFF,TGTGCCAGCAGCCCACTTTCCTACAACACTGAAGCTTTCTTT
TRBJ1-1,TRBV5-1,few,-,CASSLVGRGQNTEAFF,TGCGCCAGCAGCTTGGTCGGCAGGGGACAAAACACTGAAGCTTTCTTT
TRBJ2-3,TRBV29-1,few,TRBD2,CSVVGDGGNTQYF,TGCAGCGTTGTTGGGGACGGGGGGAATACGCAGTATTTT
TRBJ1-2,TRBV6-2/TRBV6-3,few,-,CASSSGTRGGYTF,TGTGCCAGCAGCTCCGGGACCCGAGGCGGCTACACCTTC
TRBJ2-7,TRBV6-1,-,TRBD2,CASSRSGGLGLGQYF,TGTGCCAGCTCCCGTAGCGGGGGGCTAGGCCTCGGGCAGTACTTC
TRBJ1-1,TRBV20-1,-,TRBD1,CSARDPGQGVLEAFF,TGCAGTGCTAGAGATCCGGGACAGGGCGTCCTTGAAGCTTTCTTT
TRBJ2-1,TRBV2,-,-,CASSGGGKAYNEQFF,TGTGCCAGCAGTGGCGGCGGGAAAGCCTACAATGAGCAGTTCTTC
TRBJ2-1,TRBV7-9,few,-,CASSPEPLRGPYNEQFF,TGTGCCAGCAGCCCGGAACCCCTTCGAGGTCCCTACAATGAGCAGTTCTTC
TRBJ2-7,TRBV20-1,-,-,CSAREALYEQYF,TGCAGTGCTAGAGAGGCACTATACGAGCAGTACTTC
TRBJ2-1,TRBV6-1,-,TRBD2,CASSEEGSGRALHEQFF,TGTGCCAGCAGTGAAGAGGGTAGCGGGAGGGCCCTTCATGAGCAGTTCTTC
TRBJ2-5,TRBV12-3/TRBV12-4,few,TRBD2,CASSLGTSGGKETQYF,TGTGCCAGCAGTCTTGGGACTAGCGGGGGAAAAGAGACCCAGTACTTC
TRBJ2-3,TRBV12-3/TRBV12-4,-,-,CASSTQDTQYF,TGTGCCAGCAGCACCCAAGATACGCAGTATTTT
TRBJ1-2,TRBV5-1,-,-,CASSLEVSYGYTF,TGCGCCAGCAGCTTGGAGGTCTCATATGGCTACACCTTC
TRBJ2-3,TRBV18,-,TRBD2,CASSPGGRNDTQYF,TGTGCCAGCTCACCGGGCGGGAGGAATGATACGCAGTATTTT
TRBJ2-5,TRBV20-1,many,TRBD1,CSAPGTDQETQYF,TGCAGTGCTCCGGGGACAGATCAAGAGACCCAGTACTTC
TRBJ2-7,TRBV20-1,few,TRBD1,CSGNPGAGGVEQYF,TGCAGTGGTAATCCAGGGGCAGGGGGCGTCGAGCAGTACTTC
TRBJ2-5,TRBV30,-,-,CAWSTWRPKKLGGETQYF,TGTGCCTGGTCAACATGGCGGCCTAAGAAGCTCGGTGGGGAGACCCAGTACTTC
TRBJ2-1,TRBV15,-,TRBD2,CATSRDSGGYNEQFF,TGTGCCACCAGCAGAGATAGCGGGGGATACAATGAGCAGTTCTTC
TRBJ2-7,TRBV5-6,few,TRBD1,CASSPTGNIYEQYF,TGTGCCAGCAGCCCGACAGGGAATATTTACGAGCAGTACTTC
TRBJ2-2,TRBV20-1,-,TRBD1,CSVQGDGELFF,TGCAGTGTACAGGGGGACGGGGAGCTGTTTTTT
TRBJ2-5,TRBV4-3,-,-,CASSLGHPEETQYF,TGCGCCAGCAGCCTGGGTCATCCCGAAGAGACCCAGTACTTC
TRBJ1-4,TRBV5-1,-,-,CASSLAGDVEKLFFF,-
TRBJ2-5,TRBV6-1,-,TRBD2,CASSPTSGGGETQYF,TGTGCCAGCAGCCCTACTAGCGGGGGAGGAGAGACCCAGTACTTC
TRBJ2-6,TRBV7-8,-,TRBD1,CASLLVGPGQSASGANVLTF,TGTGCCAGTCTCTTAGTAGGACCGGGACAGAGTGCCTCGGGGGCCAACGTCCTGACTTTC
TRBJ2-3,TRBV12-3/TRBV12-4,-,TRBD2,CASTRLAGGITDTQYF,TGTGCCAGCACCCGACTAGCGGGGGGAATAACAGATACGCAGTATTTT
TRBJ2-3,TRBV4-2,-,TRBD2,CASSQSGGDGDTQYF,TGTGCCAGCAGCCAAAGCGGGGGGGATGGAGATACGCAGTATTTT
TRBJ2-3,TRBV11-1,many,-,CASSLTVRTDTQYF,TGTGCCAGCAGCTTAACGGTTCGCACAGATACGCAGTATTTT
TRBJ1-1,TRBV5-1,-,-,CASSLGAGRNTEAFF,TGCGCCAGCAGCTTGGGGGCAGGGAGGAACACTGAAGCTTTCTTT
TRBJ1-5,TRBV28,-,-,CASSPLGGVDQPQHF,TGTGCCAGCAGCCCCCTCGGCGGGGTCGATCAGCCCCAGCATTTT
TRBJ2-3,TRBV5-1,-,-,CASSPNVLASTDTQYF,TGCGCCAGCAGCCCAAACGTTCTCGCGAGCACAGATACGCAGTATTTT